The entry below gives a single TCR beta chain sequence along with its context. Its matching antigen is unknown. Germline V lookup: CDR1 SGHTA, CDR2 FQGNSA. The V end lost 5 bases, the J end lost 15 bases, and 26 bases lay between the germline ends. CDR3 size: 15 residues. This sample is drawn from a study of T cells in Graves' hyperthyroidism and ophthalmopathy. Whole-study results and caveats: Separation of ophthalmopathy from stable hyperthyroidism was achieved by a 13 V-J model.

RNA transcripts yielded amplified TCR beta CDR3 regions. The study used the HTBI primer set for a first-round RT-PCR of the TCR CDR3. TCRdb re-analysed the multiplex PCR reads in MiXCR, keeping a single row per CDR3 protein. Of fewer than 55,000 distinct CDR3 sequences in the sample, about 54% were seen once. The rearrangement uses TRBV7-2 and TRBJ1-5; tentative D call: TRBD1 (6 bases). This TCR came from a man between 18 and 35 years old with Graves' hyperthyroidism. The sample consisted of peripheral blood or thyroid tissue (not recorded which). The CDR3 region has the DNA TGTGCCAGCAGCCTGCTTGCGGGCCAGGGGACCCCCTGGCATTTT. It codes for CASSLLAGQGTPWHF. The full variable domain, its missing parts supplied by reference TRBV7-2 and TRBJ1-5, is GAGVSQSPSNKVTEKGKDVELRCDPISGHTALYWYRQSLGQGLEFLIYFQGNSAPDKSGLPSDRFSAERTGGSVSTLTIQRTQQEDSAVYLCASSLLAGQGTPWHFGDGTRLSIL.